What follows are 21 T cell receptor beta chains derived from one specimen sequenced in a study of T cell changes during pregnancy in multiple sclerosis. The method was immunoSEQ multiplex PCR; TCRdb's version includes in-frame clones alone and lacks a portion of them. Among 41,000 or so clones, approximately 91% were seen once, and the ten largest hold 7%. Sequenced here: CD8+ T cells from peripheral blood mononuclear cells, sampled in the third trimester of pregnancy. Receptors were obtained from a female donor with multiple sclerosis, enrolled in a pregnancy study.

J is TRBJ2-3 and V is TRBV27; 9 bases are a match to TRBD2. Trimming took 3 bases from V and 4 from J; bases not matched to a gene: 8. Germline V gives CDR1 MNHEY, CDR2 SMNVEV (reference sequence). The CDR3 is 16 amino acids. The CDR3 DNA reads as TGTGCCAGCAGTTTCGACGCTAGCGGGATCGCAGATACGCAGTATTTT. It codes for CASSFDASGIADTQYF.

This clone was seen once. The rearrangement joins TRBV19 to TRBJ2-1; TRBD2 matches at 14 bases. The CDR3 has 18 residues. Per the germline V gene, CDR1 is LNHDA and CDR2 is SQIVND (reference sequence). Losses at the gene ends were 5 bases for V and 4 bases for J; bases not matched to a gene: 10. The chain's CDR3 is CASSDGLAGGLDYNEQFF. The CDR3 DNA sequence: TGTGCCAGTAGTGATGGACTAGCGGGGGGTCTGGATTACAATGAGCAGTTCTTC.

The CDR3 reads CASSPGGSNEQFF. CDR3 sequence (DNA): TGTGCCAGCAGCCCGGGGGGATCGAATGAGCAGTTCTTC. The rearrangement links TRBV7-3 to TRBJ2-1; 7 nucleotides line up with TRBD2. Trimming at V came to 5 bases and at J to 7 bases, leaving 5 bases not matched to a gene. This CDR3 contains 13 residues. Germline values: CDR1 SGHTA, CDR2 FQGTGA. Filled out from reference TRBV7-3 and TRBJ2-1, the complete variable domain reads GAGVSQTPSNKVTEKGKYVELRCDPISGHTALYWYRQSLGQGPEFLIYFQGTGAADDSGLPNDRFFAVRPEGSVSTLKIQRTERGDSAVYLCASSPGGSNEQFFGPGTRLTVL.

The genes are TRBV19 and TRBJ1-2; no reliable D call. V lost 6 bases and J lost 6, with 5 bases in between. The CDR3 has 10 residues. Germline loops: CDR1 LNHDA, CDR2 SQIVND (reference sequence). CDR3 sequence reads: CASRFNGYTF. The CDR3 coding sequence is TGTGCCAGTAGATTTAATGGCTACACCTTC.

The V and J genes are TRBV4-3 and TRBJ2-1; maybe TRBD1 (6 bases). The CDR3 covers 15 residues. Looked up from germline, CDR1 is LGHNA and CDR2 is YSLEER. V was shortened by 1 base and J by 7 bases, with 14 bases between the two germline ends. CDR3 bases: TGCGCCAGCAGCCAAGGAGGACAGCTCACAAATGAGCAGTTCTTC. This translates into CASSQGGQLTNEQFF.

CDR3 sequence reads: CAWSVDPGHEQYF. CDR3 coding DNA: TGTGCCTGGAGTGTAGATCCAGGGCACGAGCAGTACTTC. This chain links TRBV30 with TRBJ2-7, with a weak D call TRBD1 (5 bases). The CDR3 spans 13 residues. Germline-derived CDR1 and CDR2 are GTSNPN and SVGIG (reference sequence). Trimming left V 0 bases short and J 5 bases short, with 11 bases between.

J is TRBJ1-1 and V is TRBV5-1; weak D call: TRBD1 (6 bases). From germline, CDR1 is SGHRS and CDR2 YFSETQ. Trimming pared 4 bases from V and 4 bases from J, leaving 8 bases between. The CDR3 runs 12 residues. This CDR3 is CASSTGSTEAFF. CDR3 coding DNA: TGCGCCAGCAGCACAGGGAGCACTGAAGCTTTCTTT.

The genes are TRBV29-1 and TRBJ1-1; TRBD1 might be the D (5 bases). V was pared by 4 bases and J by 3 bases, with 12 bases between. The V gene's germline CDR1 is SQVTM and CDR2 ANQGSEA. The CDR3 is made up of 13 amino acids. CDR3: CSVVAGDYTEAFF. The CDR3 nucleotides are TGCAGCGTTGTAGCCGGGGACTACACTGAAGCTTTCTTT.

V usage is TRBV29-1 and J usage is TRBJ2-7; perhaps TRBD2 as D (5 bases). V lost 4 bases, J lost 5 bases, and 6 bases lay in between. This CDR3 contains 10 residues. Germline V gene lookup returns CDR1 SQVTM and CDR2 ANQGSEA. The CDR3 reads CSVGGNEQYF. CDR3 DNA sequence: TGCAGCGTTGGAGGGAACGAGCAGTACTTC.

This clone turned up a few times. This sequence joins TRBV29-1 and TRBJ1-3; TRBD1 is a possible D gene (6 bases). The CDR3 is 18 amino acids. V was pared by 8 bases and J by 7 bases, with 33 bases between. Germline V gene data show CDR1 as SQVTM and CDR2 as ANQGSEA. The CDR3 bases are TGCAGCACATCACTCTGGACTCACCGGGACATTTGCAGGAACACCATATATTTT. Encoded protein: CSTSLWTHRDICRNTIYF. The complete variable domain, with remaining parts taken from reference TRBV29-1 and TRBJ1-3, reads SAVISQKPSRDICQRGTSLTIQCQVDSQVTMMFWYRQQPGQSLTLIATANQGSEATYESGFVIDKFPISRPNLTFSTLTVSNMSPEDSSIYLCSTSLWTHRDICRNTIYFGEGSWLTVV.

J is TRBJ1-6 and V is TRBV30; 8 positions match TRBD1. V gave up 3 bases and J gave up 9 bases; unmatched junction bases: 4. From germline, CDR1 is GTSNPN and CDR2 SVGIG (reference sequence). The CDR3 sequence is 13 residues long. The CDR3 reads CAWSPQGASPLHF. CDR3 coding DNA: TGTGCCTGGAGCCCCCAGGGGGCTTCACCCCTCCACTTT. Filled out from reference TRBV30 and TRBJ1-6, the complete variable domain reads SQTIHQWPATLVQPVGSPLSLECTVEGTSNPNLYWYRQAAGRGLQLLFYSVGIGQISSEVPQNLSASRPQDRQFILSSKKLLLSDSGFYLCAWSPQGASPLHFGNGTRLTVT.

The chain links TRBV29-1 to TRBJ2-5, with TRBD1 as a possible D gene (6 bases). Germline CDR1 is SQVTM and CDR2 is ANQGSEA. The CDR3 runs to 15 residues. V was trimmed by 0 bases and J by 7 bases, leaving 18 bases between them. CDR3 sequence (DNA): TGCAGCGTTGAAGATCTTGGCAGGGGCAAGGCGACCCAGTACTTC. Residues: CSVEDLGRGKATQYF.

The chain links TRBV6-1 to TRBJ2-3; TRBD2 aligns across 9 bases. This CDR3 region has 15 residues. Germline trimming cut 3 bases from V and 0 bases from J; bases unmatched to any gene: 1. Germline V gene lookup returns CDR1 MNHNS and CDR2 SASEGT. CDR3 sequence reads: CASSDLAGSTDTQYF. In DNA, the CDR3 is TGTGCCAGCAGTGATCTAGCGGGGAGCACAGATACGCAGTATTTT.

This clone was recorded at least ten times. The chain uses TRBV7-8 and TRBJ1-5; TRBD1 matches at 9 bases. Germline V gene lookup returns CDR1 SGHVS and CDR2 FQNEAQ. This CDR3 comprises 15 residues. Losses at the gene ends were 5 bases for V and 4 bases for J; bases not matched to a gene: 6. CDR3 bases: TGTGCCAGCAGCACAGAGGACAGGGGAAATCAGCCCCAGCATTTT. Translated: CASSTEDRGNQPQHF.

CDR3 bases: TGTGCCTGGACAGGGGGGATCATGACAGATACGCAGTATTTT. The encoded protein is CAWTGGIMTDTQYF. The rearrangement joins TRBV30 to TRBJ2-3; TRBD1 is a possible D gene (7 bases). CDR1 and CDR2 (germline): GTSNPN, SVGIG (reference sequence). The CDR3 runs 14 residues. With 4 bases removed from V and 3 bases from J, the gap between germline ends came to 14 bases. Combining the CDR3 with reference TRBV30 and TRBJ2-3 gives the whole variable domain SQTIHQWPATLVQPVGSPLSLECTVEGTSNPNLYWYRQAAGRGLQLLFYSVGIGQISSEVPQNLSASRPQDRQFILSSKKLLLSDSGFYLCAWTGGIMTDTQYFGPGTRLTVL.

V and J are TRBV11-1 and TRBJ2-7; perhaps TRBD2 as D (6 bases). V was clipped by 6 bases and J by 0 bases, with 18 bases between them. The CDR3 has 16 amino acids. Germline-derived CDR1 and CDR2 are SGHAT and FQDESV (reference sequence). The CDR3 DNA sequence: TGTGCCAGCAGACCCGGGGCCGGGGGAAGCTCCTACGAGCAGTACTTC. Translation: CASRPGAGGSSYEQYF.

This clone was recorded once. The chain's CDR3 is CASSTDRGSYEQYF. The CDR3 DNA is TGTGCCAGCAGCACGGACAGGGGTTCCTACGAGCAGTACTTC. V is TRBV5-4 and J is TRBJ2-7; 9 bases are shared with TRBD1. Looked up from germline, CDR1 is SGHNT and CDR2 is YYREEE (reference sequence). V lost 4 bases to trimming and J lost 1 base; unmatched junction nucleotides: 3. The CDR3 contains 14 residues. Full variable domain (rest looked up from reference TRBV5-4 and TRBJ2-7): ETGVTQSPTHLIKTRGQQVTLRCSSQSGHNTVSWYQQALGQGPQFIFQYYREEENGRGNFPPRFSGLQFPNYSSELNVNALELDDSALYLCASSTDRGSYEQYFGPGTRLTVT.

The rearrangement links TRBV7-9 to TRBJ2-7; 9 bases are shared with TRBD1. Germline V gene data show CDR1 as SEHNR and CDR2 as FQNEAQ (reference sequence). CDR3 length: 15 amino acids. Losses at the gene ends were 4 bases for V and 4 bases for J; bases not matched to a gene: 8. In DNA form, the CDR3 reads TGTGCCAGCAGCTCCTCGTGGGGACAGGGATACGAGCAGTACTTC. Amino acid sequence: CASSSSWGQGYEQYF.

The DNA for the CDR3 is TGTGCCAGCAGTGAAGGGCGGGGGGGGCCAGATACGCAGTATTTT. Translation gives CASSEGRGGPDTQYF. This chain links TRBV2 with TRBJ2-3; 9 nucleotides agree with TRBD2. The J segment lost 4 bases and the V segment lost 1 base, leaving 3 bases of the junction unmatched. Germline CDR1 reads SNHLY; CDR2 reads FYNNEI. The CDR3 extends over 15 amino acids.

The chain joins TRBV15 to TRBJ2-1, with 8 bases matching TRBD2. With 5 bases clipped from V and 8 bases from J, the junction kept 11 bases outside the gene matches. Germline CDR1 LNHNV, CDR2 YYDKDF (reference sequence). The CDR3 totals 15 residues. The CDR3 region is CATSSSGRAYDEQFF. The CDR3 coding sequence is TGTGCCACCAGCTCCAGCGGGAGAGCTTATGATGAGCAGTTCTTC. The full variable domain, rest sourced from reference TRBV15 and TRBJ2-1, is DAMVIQNPRYQVTQFGKPVTLSCSQTLNHNVMYWYQQKSSQAPKLLFHYYDKDFNNEADTPDNFQSRRPNTSFCFLDIRSPGLGDTAMYLCATSSSGRAYDEQFFGPGTRLTVL.

In DNA form, the CDR3 reads TGCGCCAGCGCCGACGGAACAGCCTACGAGCAGTACTTC. Residues: CASADGTAYEQYF. The rearrangement joins TRBV5-1 to TRBJ2-7, with D hard to call. This CDR3 is built from 13 residues. Germline-derived CDR1 and CDR2 are SGHRS and YFSETQ. The V end was cut by 7 bases, the J end by 2 bases, with 13 bases between.